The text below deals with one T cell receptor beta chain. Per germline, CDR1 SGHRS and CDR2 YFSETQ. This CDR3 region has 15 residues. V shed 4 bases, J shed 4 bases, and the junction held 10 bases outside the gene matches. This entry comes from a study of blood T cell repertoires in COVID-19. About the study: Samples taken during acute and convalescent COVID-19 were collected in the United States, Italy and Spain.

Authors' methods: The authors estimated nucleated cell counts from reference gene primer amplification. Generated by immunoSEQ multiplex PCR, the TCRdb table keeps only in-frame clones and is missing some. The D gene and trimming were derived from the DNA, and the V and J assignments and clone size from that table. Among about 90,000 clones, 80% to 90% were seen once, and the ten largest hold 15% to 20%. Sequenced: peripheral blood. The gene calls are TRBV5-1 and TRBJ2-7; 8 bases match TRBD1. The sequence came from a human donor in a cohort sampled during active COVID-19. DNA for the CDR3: TGCGCCAGCAGCGGGGCTGGGGACAGGAAATACGAGCAGTACTTC. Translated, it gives CASSGAGDRKYEQYF.